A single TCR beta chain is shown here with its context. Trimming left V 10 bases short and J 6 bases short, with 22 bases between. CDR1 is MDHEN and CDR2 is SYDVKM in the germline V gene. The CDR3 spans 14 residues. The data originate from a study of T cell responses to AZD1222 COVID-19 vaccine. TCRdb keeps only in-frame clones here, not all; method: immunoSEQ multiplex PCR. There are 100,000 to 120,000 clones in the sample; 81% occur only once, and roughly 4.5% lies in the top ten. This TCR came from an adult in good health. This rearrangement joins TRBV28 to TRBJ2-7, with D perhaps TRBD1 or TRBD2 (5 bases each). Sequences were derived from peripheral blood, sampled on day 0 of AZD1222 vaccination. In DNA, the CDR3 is TGTGCCACCCGTTGGGACGGGACCCCCGGCGAGCAGTACTTC. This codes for CATRWDGTPGEQYF.